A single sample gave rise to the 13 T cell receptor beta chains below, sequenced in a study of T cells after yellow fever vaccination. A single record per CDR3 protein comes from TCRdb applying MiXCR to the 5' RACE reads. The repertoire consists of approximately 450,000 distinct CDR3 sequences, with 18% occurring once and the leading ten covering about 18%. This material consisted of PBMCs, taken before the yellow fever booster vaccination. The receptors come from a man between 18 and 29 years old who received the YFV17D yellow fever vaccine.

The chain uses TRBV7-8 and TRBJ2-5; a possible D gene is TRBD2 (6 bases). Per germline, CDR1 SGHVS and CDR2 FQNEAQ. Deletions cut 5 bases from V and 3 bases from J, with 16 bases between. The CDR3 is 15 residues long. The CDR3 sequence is CASSGTGTLKETQYF. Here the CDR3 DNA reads TGTGCCAGCAGCGGGACCGGGACTCTGAAAGAGACCCAGTACTTC.

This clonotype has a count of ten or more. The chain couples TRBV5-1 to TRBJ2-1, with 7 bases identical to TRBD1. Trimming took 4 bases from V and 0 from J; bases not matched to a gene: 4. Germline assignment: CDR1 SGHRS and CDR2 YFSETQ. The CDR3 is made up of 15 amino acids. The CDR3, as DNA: TGCGCCAGCAGCCCACAGGGGAGCTCCTACAATGAGCAGTTCTTC. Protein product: CASSPQGSSYNEQFF.

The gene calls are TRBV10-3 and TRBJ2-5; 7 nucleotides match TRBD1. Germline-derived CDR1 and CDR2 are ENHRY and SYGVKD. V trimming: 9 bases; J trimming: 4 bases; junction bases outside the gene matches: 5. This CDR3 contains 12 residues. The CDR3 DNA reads TGTGCCATAGGGGGCTCGGGAGAGACCCAGTACTTC. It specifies CAIGGSGETQYF.

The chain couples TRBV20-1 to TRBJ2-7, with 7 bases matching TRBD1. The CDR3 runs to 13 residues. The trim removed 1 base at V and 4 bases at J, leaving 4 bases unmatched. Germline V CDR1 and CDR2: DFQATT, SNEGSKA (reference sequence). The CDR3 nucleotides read TGCAGTGCTAGAGCTACAGGGGTTTACGAGCAGTACGTC. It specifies CSARATGVYEQYV.

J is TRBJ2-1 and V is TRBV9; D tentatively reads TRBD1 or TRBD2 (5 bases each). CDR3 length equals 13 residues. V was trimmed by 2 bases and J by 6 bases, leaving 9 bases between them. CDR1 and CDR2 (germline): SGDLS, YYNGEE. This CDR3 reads CASSVGALNEQFF. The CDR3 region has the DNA TGTGCCAGCAGCGTCGGGGCTCTCAATGAGCAGTTCTTC.

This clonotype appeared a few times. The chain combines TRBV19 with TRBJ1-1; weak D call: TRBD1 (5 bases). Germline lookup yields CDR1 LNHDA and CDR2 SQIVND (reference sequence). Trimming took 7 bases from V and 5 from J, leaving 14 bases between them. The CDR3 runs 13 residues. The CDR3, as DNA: TGTGCCAGTAAAAGGGGTTGGGGGACTGAAGCTTTCTTT. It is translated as CASKRGWGTEAFF. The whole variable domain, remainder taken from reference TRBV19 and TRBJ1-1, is DGGITQSPKYLFRKEGQNVTLSCEQNLNHDAMYWYRQDPGQGLRLIYYSQIVNDFQKGDIAEGYSVSREKKESFPLTVTSAQKNPTAFYLCASKRGWGTEAFFGQGTRLTVV.

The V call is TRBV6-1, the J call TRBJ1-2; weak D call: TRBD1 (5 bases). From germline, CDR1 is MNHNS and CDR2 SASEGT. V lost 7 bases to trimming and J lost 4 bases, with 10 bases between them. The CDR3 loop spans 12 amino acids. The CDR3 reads CASTTTAYGYTF. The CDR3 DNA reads TGTGCCAGCACTACGACAGCCTATGGCTACACCTTC.

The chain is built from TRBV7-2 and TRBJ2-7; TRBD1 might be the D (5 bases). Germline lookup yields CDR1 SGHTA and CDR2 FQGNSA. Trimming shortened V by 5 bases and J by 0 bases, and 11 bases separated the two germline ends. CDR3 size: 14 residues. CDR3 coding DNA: TGTGCCAGCAGCATGGACACGAACTCCTACGAGCAGTACGTC. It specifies CASSMDTNSYEQYV.

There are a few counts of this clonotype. The CDR3 sequence: CASSLGGSVYEQYF. In DNA form, the CDR3 reads TGTGCCAGCAGTTTGGGTGGTTCTGTCTACGAGCAGTACTTC. J is TRBJ2-7 and V is TRBV12-3 or TRBV12-4; D is undetermined. This CDR3 is 14 amino acids long. V lost 3 bases and J lost 3, with 12 bases in between.

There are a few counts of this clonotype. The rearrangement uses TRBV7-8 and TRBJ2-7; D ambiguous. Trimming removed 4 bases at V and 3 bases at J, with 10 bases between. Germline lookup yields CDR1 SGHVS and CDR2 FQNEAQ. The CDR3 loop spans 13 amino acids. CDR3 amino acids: CASSYGPGYEQYV. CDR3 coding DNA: TGTGCCAGCAGCTACGGCCCGGGCTACGAGCAGTACGTC.

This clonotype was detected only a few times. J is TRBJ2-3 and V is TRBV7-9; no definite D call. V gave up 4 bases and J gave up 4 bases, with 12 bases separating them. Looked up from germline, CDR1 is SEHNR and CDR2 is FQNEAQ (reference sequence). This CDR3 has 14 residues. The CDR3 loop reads CASSSHSFPDTQYF. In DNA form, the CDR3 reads TGTGCCAGCAGCTCCCACAGCTTCCCAGATACGCAGTATTTT.

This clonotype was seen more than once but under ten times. DNA of the CDR3: TGTGCCAGCCCCGGAGAGGCCGAGCTGAATGAGCAGTTCTTC. Residues: CASPGEAELNEQFF. V gene TRBV27 combines with J gene TRBJ2-1; unclear D gene. This CDR3 is 14 amino acids long. CDR1 and CDR2 (germline): MNHEY, SMNVEV (reference sequence). Trimming pared 8 bases from V and 7 bases from J, leaving 18 bases between.

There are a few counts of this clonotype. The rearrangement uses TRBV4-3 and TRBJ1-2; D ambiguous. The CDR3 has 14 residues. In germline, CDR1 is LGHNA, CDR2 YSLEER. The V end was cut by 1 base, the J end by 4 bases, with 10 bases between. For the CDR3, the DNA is TGCGCCAGCAGCCAAGGGGGTGCAGGCTATGGCTACACCTTC. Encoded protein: CASSQGGAGYGYTF.